This T cell receptor (beta chain) came from a study of tumor-infiltrating lymphocytes in primary liver carcinoma. Study-level background: Staging of the tumors gave T1-T3 N0M0, with widths of roughly 4.2 to 11 cm.

TCR beta cDNA came from approximately 490 ng total RNA, primed with a constant-region primer. Library construction for TCR beta comprised three nested multiplex PCR rounds performed with slightly modified ARM-PCR. Two initial PCR rounds of approximately 10 cycles each paired TRBV1-TRBV30 forward primers with a C-beta reverse primer. TCRdb processed the multiplex PCR reads anew with MiXCR; each CDR3 protein has one entry. The sample consists of around 330,000 distinct CDR3 sequences, 60% to 80% of them appearing once. V was shortened by 2 bases and J by 0 bases, with 7 bases between the two germline ends. This CDR3 is 13 amino acids long. CDR1 and CDR2 (germline): SQVTM, ANQGSEA. This clonotype was seen ten or more times. Its specificity is not known. The study extracted blood RNA from unsorted whole blood and also extracted germline DNA. Chronic HBV infection, which was untreated, was present in the patients.

General study findings and limits: Paired tumor-adjacent and tumor-blood samples overlapped less than tumor region pairs did.

This clonotype was obtained from a man aged 35-49 years with primary liver carcinoma and hepatitis B virus infection. This chain connects TRBV29-1 to TRBJ1-1; D is unclear. The sequenced sample was peripheral blood. The CDR3 loop reads CSVETALNTEAFF. CDR3 DNA: TGCAGCGTTGAAACGGCCCTGAACACTGAAGCTTTCTTT.